This passage covers 9 T cell receptor beta chains from one sample sequenced in a study of cytomegalovirus exposure and HLA in healthy donors. The repertoire was sequenced with immunoSEQ multiplex PCR; TCRdb's copy has only in-frame clones and lacks some. The table includes roughly 59,000 clones, approximately 95% detected once. The sequencing input was PBMCs. All receptors come from a woman aged 18 to 35 in good health and CMV-seropositive.

This rearrangement joins TRBV7-8 to TRBJ1-1, with 7 positions matching TRBD1. The CDR3 totals 12 residues. Germline V CDR1 and CDR2: SGHVS, FQNEAQ. The V and J ends lost 5 bases and 5 bases, in that order; junction bases with no gene match: 2. As DNA, the CDR3 is TGTGCCAGCAGCGAACAGGGGACTGAAGCTTTCTTT. Amino acid sequence: CASSEQGTEAFF.

This sequence joins TRBV4-1 and TRBJ1-2, with 8 bases identical to TRBD1. Trimming at V came to 1 base and at J to 7 bases, leaving 11 bases not matched to a gene. The CDR3 covers 16 residues. Looked up from germline, CDR1 is MGHRA and CDR2 is YSYEKL. In DNA, the CDR3 is TGCGCCAGCAGCCAAGCCCCCGACAGGGGAAGGAGTGGCTACACCTTC. As protein: CASSQAPDRGRSGYTF.

The chain combines TRBV30 with TRBJ2-5; 8 positions agree with TRBD1. V shed 8 bases, J shed 4 bases, and the junction held 3 bases outside the gene matches. Germline CDR1 is GTSNPN and CDR2 is SVGIG (reference sequence). CDR3 length equals 11 residues. The CDR3 sequence is CAGGQGETQYF. CDR3 nucleotides: TGTGCCGGAGGACAGGGAGAGACCCAGTACTTC. The full variable domain, in which reference TRBV30 and TRBJ2-5 provide the parts outside the CDR3, is SQTIHQWPATLVQPVGSPLSLECTVEGTSNPNLYWYRQAAGRGLQLLFYSVGIGQISSEVPQNLSASRPQDRQFILSSKKLLLSDSGFYLCAGGQGETQYFGPGTRLLVL.

The V call is TRBV28, the J call TRBJ2-7; D is perhaps TRBD1 (6 bases). The CDR3 length is 11 residues. CDR1 and CDR2 from the germline V gene are MDHEN and SYDVKM. V was pared by 10 bases and J by 4 bases, with 11 bases between. The CDR3 region has the DNA TGTGCCACCACCGACAGGTACGAGCAGTACTTC. It translates to CATTDRYEQYF.

This sequence joins TRBV2 and TRBJ1-2; D is unclear. V was shortened by 4 bases and J by 0 bases, with 12 bases between the two germline ends. The CDR3 covers 15 residues. CDR1 and CDR2 from the germline V gene are SNHLY and FYNNEI. The CDR3 coding sequence is TGTGCCAGCAGTGGCGGTAAAAAAGCTAACTATGGCTACACCTTC. This sequence encodes CASSGGKKANYGYTF.

The rearrangement uses TRBV18 and TRBJ2-1; 9 bases agree with TRBD2. CDR3 length: 15 amino acids. CDR1 is KGHSH, CDR2 LQKENI, per germline. The V gene end was trimmed by 3 bases and the J gene end by 5 bases; junction bases not matched to a gene: 5. DNA for the CDR3: TGTGCCAGCTCACCTTGGCAGCGGGAGGACAATGAGCAGTTCTTC. Amino acid sequence: CASSPWQREDNEQFF. The variable domain in full, completed from reference TRBV18 and TRBJ2-1, reads NAGVMQNPRHLVRRRGQEARLRCSPMKGHSHVYWYRQLPEEGLKFMVYLQKENIIDESGMPKERFSAEFPKEGPSILRIQQVVRGDSAAYFCASSPWQREDNEQFFGPGTRLTVL.

The chain joins TRBV11-2 to TRBJ2-7; D not certain. Trimming took off 3 bases at V and 2 bases at J, with 11 bases between the two ends. CDR1 is SGHAT and CDR2 is FQNNGV in the germline V gene. The CDR3 extends over 14 amino acids. CDR3 protein: CASSFSSLAYEQYF. For the CDR3, the DNA is TGTGCCAGCAGCTTTAGTAGCTTGGCCTACGAGCAGTACTTC. The complete variable domain, with remaining parts taken from reference TRBV11-2 and TRBJ2-7, reads EAGVAQSPRYKIIEKRQSVAFWCNPISGHATLYWYQQILGQGPKLLIQFQNNGVVDDSQLPKDRFSAERLKGVDSTLKIQPAKLEDSAVYLCASSFSSLAYEQYFGPGTRLTVT.

This chain uses TRBV5-4 with TRBJ1-4; D call uncertain. V lost 0 bases, J lost 2 bases, and 11 bases lay in between. CDR3 length: 16 residues. Per the germline V gene, CDR1 is SGHNT and CDR2 is YYREEE (reference sequence). CDR3 bases: TGTGCCAGCAGCTTGGGCCTGCCACGGACTAATGAAAAACTGTTTTTT. Its protein product is CASSLGLPRTNEKLFF.

The V call is TRBV2, the J call TRBJ2-7, with 7 positions matching TRBD1. Germline CDR1 is SNHLY and CDR2 is FYNNEI. The CDR3 is 15 amino acids. The ends lost 8 bases at V and 4 bases at J; junction bases unmatched: 14. CDR3 sequence (DNA): TGTGCCAGCGTAGTCGACAGGGCACTCCTTTACGAGCAGTACTTC. It translates to CASVVDRALLYEQYF.